Listed here are 28 T cell receptor beta chains from one sample, sequenced in a study of cytomegalovirus exposure and HLA in healthy donors. PCR amplification relied on 60 Vbeta primers (plus 13 Jbeta primers). Clones were sequenced by immunoSEQ multiplex PCR, and TCRdb holds only the in-frame ones, with some missing. In the table there are 100,000 or so clones, around four fifths of which are singletons. The specimen sequenced was PBMCs. Source of these receptors: a man between 35 and 55 years old in good health and CMV-seronegative.

V usage is TRBV4-1 and J usage is TRBJ2-7; perhaps TRBD1 as D (5 bases). V was trimmed by 1 base and J by 6 bases, leaving 10 bases between them. The germline V gene has CDR1 MGHRA and CDR2 YSYEKL. The length of the CDR3 is 13 residues. The CDR3 loop is CASSQGQGGEQYF. In DNA, the CDR3 is TGCGCCAGCAGCCAAGGTCAGGGCGGCGAGCAGTACTTC.

V and J are TRBV2 and TRBJ1-5; D is unclear. V was pared by 2 bases and J by 6 bases, with 8 bases between. Germline assignment: CDR1 SNHLY and CDR2 FYNNEI. CDR3 length: 13 residues. CDR3 sequence reads: CASSEKYRQPQHF. In DNA, the CDR3 is TGTGCCAGCAGTGAAAAATATCGTCAGCCCCAGCATTTT.

The rearrangement uses TRBV28 and TRBJ2-5; 8 nucleotides agree with TRBD2. Trimming took 3 bases from V and 1 from J; bases not matched to a gene: 4. Germline CDR1 MDHEN, CDR2 SYDVKM. The CDR3 spans 15 residues. The CDR3 region is CASSFAGGPQETQYF. The CDR3 region has the DNA TGTGCCAGCAGTTTCGCGGGGGGTCCCCAAGAGACCCAGTACTTC. Full variable domain (rest looked up from reference TRBV28 and TRBJ2-5): DVKVTQSSRYLVKRTGEKVFLECVQDMDHENMFWYRQDPGLGLRLIYFSYDVKMKEKGDIPEGYSVSREKKERFSLILESASTNQTSMYLCASSFAGGPQETQYFGPGTRLLVL.

This chain connects TRBV15 to TRBJ2-3, with TRBD1 matching over 9 bases. The germline gives CDR1 LNHNV, CDR2 YYDKDF (reference sequence). Trimming at V came to 9 bases and at J to 2 bases, leaving 6 bases not matched to a gene. The CDR3 is made up of 14 amino acids. For the CDR3, the DNA is TGTGCCACAAACAGGGGGCGAGACACAGATACGCAGTATTTT. Translation: CATNRGRDTDTQYF. Full variable domain (remainder filled in from reference TRBV15 and TRBJ2-3): DAMVIQNPRYQVTQFGKPVTLSCSQTLNHNVMYWYQQKSSQAPKLLFHYYDKDFNNEADTPDNFQSRRPNTSFCFLDIRSPGLGDTAMYLCATNRGRDTDTQYFGPGTRLTVL.

This chain connects TRBV7-9 to TRBJ1-1; D call uncertain. Trimming pared 6 bases from V and 6 bases from J, leaving 14 bases between. Germline V gives CDR1 SEHNR, CDR2 FQNEAQ (reference sequence). The CDR3 consists of 13 residues. The CDR3 region is CASRFPGVAEAFF. CDR3 bases: TGTGCCAGCAGGTTCCCCGGTGTGGCTGAAGCTTTCTTT.

The chain is built from TRBV6-5 and TRBJ2-3; possibly TRBD1 for D (5 bases). Trimming left V 4 bases short and J 0 bases short, with 8 bases between. The CDR3 sequence is 14 residues long. Germline CDR1 reads MNHEY; CDR2 reads SVGAGI. CDR3 DNA: TGTGCCAGCAGTTGGGGCTCTAGCACAGATACGCAGTATTTT. As protein: CASSWGSSTDTQYF.

The rearrangement links TRBV7-3 to TRBJ2-6, with TRBD1 as a possible D gene (5 bases). CDR3 size: 20 residues. The ends were cut back, 2 bases at V and 1 base at J, with 21 bases in the middle. Germline loops: CDR1 SGHTA, CDR2 FQGTGA. CDR3 protein: CASSLDGAAGPLSGANVLTF. The CDR3 DNA follows: TGTGCCAGCAGCTTAGATGGGGCGGCAGGGCCCTTATCTGGGGCCAACGTCCTGACTTTC.

The V call is TRBV10-3, the J call TRBJ2-7; 7 nucleotides line up with TRBD2. The CDR3 is 16 residues long. With V trimmed by 0 bases and J by 1 base, 6 bases remained unmatched. Per germline, CDR1 ENHRY and CDR2 SYGVKD. The CDR3 nucleotides read TGTGCCATCAGTGAGTCGGGGGGGTATCCTTCCTACGAGCAGTACTTC. Protein product: CAISESGGYPSYEQYF.

This chain links TRBV5-1 with TRBJ2-5; D may be TRBD1 (6 bases). The end of the DNA is better explained by TRBJ2-7, so the J call may be wrong. The CDR3 has 15 amino acids. Germline CDR1 and CDR2: SGHRS and YFSETQ. DNA of the CDR3: TGCGCCAGCAGCTGGGGGCGACTCAGCTCCTACGAGCAGTACTTC. This encodes CASSWGRLSSYEQYF.

This chain joins TRBV5-1 and TRBJ2-3, with a weak D call TRBD2 (5 bases). V lost 1 base and J 0 bases, leaving 21 bases between the germline ends. The length of the CDR3 is 19 residues. The germline V gene encodes CDR1 SGHRS and CDR2 YFSETQ. As DNA, the CDR3 is TGCGCCAGCAGCTTGAAGGGTTTAGCGCAGGCCGGGAGCACAGATACGCAGTATTTT. Translated, it gives CASSLKGLAQAGSTDTQYF.

The V gene is TRBV5-6, the J gene TRBJ2-3; 11 bases agree with TRBD2. J was trimmed by 1 base and V by 4 bases; bases with no gene match: 5. CDR1 and CDR2 from the germline V gene are SGHDT and YYEEEE. The CDR3 spans 16 residues. In DNA, the CDR3 is TGTGCCAGCAGCGTCGGGACTAGCGGAGGCACAGATACGCAGTATTTT. This sequence encodes CASSVGTSGGTDTQYF.

The count of this clone is one. The V call is TRBV4-2, the J call TRBJ2-3, with D maybe TRBD2 (6 bases). Germline lookup yields CDR1 LGHNA and CDR2 YNFKEQ. The CDR3 runs to 16 residues. V was clipped by 0 bases and J by 3 bases, with 13 bases between them. The CDR3 DNA reads TGTGCCAGCAGCCAAGATCGCGGGGCCGGAACAGATACGCAGTATTTT. This gives the protein CASSQDRGAGTDTQYF.

This CDR3 is CASSRDRQYEQYF. CDR3 nucleotides: TGTGCCAGCAGCCGGGACAGGCAATACGAGCAGTACTTC. The V and J genes are TRBV7-3 and TRBJ2-7; 8 nucleotides align to TRBD1. The V gene's germline CDR1 is SGHTA and CDR2 FQGTGA. The trim removed 5 bases at V and 4 bases at J, leaving 4 bases unmatched. The CDR3 is 13 residues long.

CDR3 DNA: TGTGCCAGCAGCCCAGGGACAGGGGACAATCAGCCCCAGCATTTT. As protein: CASSPGTGDNQPQHF. The V call is TRBV11-2, the J call TRBJ1-5, with 10 nucleotides matching TRBD1. Germline V gene sequence: CDR1 SGHAT, CDR2 FQNNGV. Trimming cost V 5 bases and J 3 bases; bases outside gene matches: 4. This CDR3 is 15 amino acids long.

This chain connects TRBV6-4 to TRBJ2-5; TRBD2 agrees at 10 bases. The CDR3 is 16 amino acids. CDR1 is MRHNA, CDR2 SNTAGT, per germline. Losses at the gene ends were 0 bases for V and 1 base for J; bases not matched to a gene: 2. CDR3 DNA: TGTGCCAGCAGTGACTCCGCTAGCGGGGGCCAAGAGACCCAGTACTTC. It yields the protein CASSDSASGGQETQYF.

The rearrangement joins TRBV6-6 to TRBJ2-1; D perhaps matches TRBD2 (6 bases). This CDR3 is built from 15 residues. Germline CDR1 and CDR2: MNHNY and SVGAGI (reference sequence). V lost 4 bases, J lost 0 bases, and 10 bases lay in between. The CDR3 is CASSFGGSSYNEQFF. In DNA form, the CDR3 reads TGTGCCAGCAGTTTTGGGGGGAGCTCCTACAATGAGCAGTTCTTC.

The V call is TRBV11-2, the J call TRBJ2-7; 11 bases match TRBD1. Germline lookup yields CDR1 SGHAT and CDR2 FQNNGV. This CDR3 contains 14 residues. Germline trimming cut 4 bases from V and 7 bases from J; bases unmatched to any gene: 6. CDR3 loop: CASSSPDRGQEQYF. The CDR3 bases are TGTGCCAGCAGCTCCCCGGACAGGGGGCAAGAGCAGTACTTC.

This clone was counted a few times. The genes are TRBV5-1 and TRBJ2-3; 8 positions match TRBD2. Germline CDR1 and CDR2: SGHRS and YFSETQ. V was pared by 0 bases and J by 2 bases, with 8 bases of the junction left unmatched. The CDR3 has 17 residues. CDR3 DNA: TGCGCCAGCAGCTTGGCCGCAGCGGGGGACGTCACAGATACGCAGTATTTT. This sequence encodes CASSLAAAGDVTDTQYF. Supplemented by reference TRBV5-1 and TRBJ2-3, the full variable domain reads KAGVTQTPRYLIKTRGQQVTLSCSPISGHRSVSWYQQTPGQGLQFLFEYFSETQRNKGNFPGRFSGRQFSNSRSEMNVSTLELGDSALYLCASSLAAAGDVTDTQYFGPGTRLTVL.

CDR3 nucleotide sequence: TGCGCCAGCAGTAGCGGGACTCAACTCTACGAGCAGTACTTC. Translated: CASSSGTQLYEQYF. The chain joins TRBV10-1 to TRBJ2-7; 7 bases map to TRBD2. Losses at the gene ends were 5 bases for V and 3 bases for J; bases not matched to a gene: 7. Germline-derived CDR1 and CDR2 are WNHNN and SYGVQD (reference sequence). This CDR3 region has 14 residues.

The rearrangement joins TRBV5-1 to TRBJ1-1, with no clear D. This CDR3 comprises 16 residues. Between the trimmed V and J ends, which lost 0 bases and 0 bases, there was a span of 12 bases. The germline CDR1 and CDR2 sequences are SGHRS and YFSETQ. The CDR3: CASSLELNYMNTEAFF. For the CDR3, the DNA is TGCGCCAGCAGCTTGGAACTGAACTACATGAACACTGAAGCTTTCTTT.

The genes are TRBV7-8 and TRBJ2-5; no definite D call. The end of the DNA aligns better with TRBJ2-7, so the J call may be wrong. The CDR3 is 12 amino acids. CDR1 SGHVS and CDR2 FQNEAQ come from the germline V gene. DNA of the CDR3: TGTGCCAGCAGCTTGGGTTACTACGAGCAGTACTTC. This gives the protein CASSLGYYEQYF.

This chain connects TRBV9 to TRBJ1-2; 9 bases map to TRBD1. The junction had 10 bases not matched to a gene; V was cut back by 4 bases and J by 6 bases. Germline V gene data show CDR1 as SGDLS and CDR2 as YYNGEE. The CDR3 contains 15 residues. The CDR3 nucleotides read TGTGCCAGCAGCCCCGGGACAGGGACATTCGATGGCTACACCTTC. Protein product: CASSPGTGTFDGYTF.

The chain combines TRBV7-9 with TRBJ1-4; D gene unclear. The germline V gene encodes CDR1 SEHNR and CDR2 FQNEAQ (reference sequence). The length of the CDR3 is 16 residues. V lost 3 bases, J lost 0 bases, and 11 bases lay in between. As DNA, the CDR3 is TGTGCCAGCAGCTTGATCGGGAGTACAACTAATGAAAAACTGTTTTTT. This sequence encodes CASSLIGSTTNEKLFF. The whole variable domain, remainder taken from reference TRBV7-9 and TRBJ1-4, is DTGVSQNPRHKITKRGQNVTFRCDPISEHNRLYWYRQTLGQGPEFLTYFQNEAQLEKSRLLSDRFSAERPKGSFSTLEIQRTEQGDSAMYLCASSLIGSTTNEKLFFGSGTQLSVL.

This clone has a single count. The J gene is TRBJ1-4, the V gene TRBV6-5; TRBD1 matches at 7 bases. V shed 8 bases and J 3 bases; nucleotides not matched to a gene: 3. CDR1 and CDR2 from the germline V gene are MNHEY and SVGAGI. There are 13 residues in the CDR3. The CDR3 spells CASRDRSNEKLFF. Written as DNA, the CDR3 is TGTGCCAGCCGGGACAGATCTAATGAAAAACTGTTTTTT.

J is TRBJ1-1 and V is TRBV5-6; TRBD1 matches 8 bases. Germline V gene data show CDR1 as SGHDT and CDR2 as YYEEEE. The CDR3 is 16 amino acids. V trimming: 0 bases; J trimming: 10 bases; junction bases outside the gene matches: 14. The CDR3 DNA is TGTGCCAGCAGCTTGGTGGCAGGGGGCGCGATAGGTGGAGCTTTCTTT. Residues: CASSLVAGGAIGGAFF.

The chain employs TRBV5-6 and TRBJ1-4; D unclear. CDR1 and CDR2 (germline): SGHDT, YYEEEE. Trimming took off 0 bases at V and 0 bases at J, with 6 bases between the two ends. The CDR3 spans 15 residues. The CDR3: CASSLAQATNEKLFF. CDR3 DNA sequence: TGTGCCAGCAGCTTGGCACAAGCAACTAATGAAAAACTGTTTTTT.

The rearrangement links TRBV19 to TRBJ2-6; 7 bases fit TRBD1. Looked up from germline, CDR1 is LNHDA and CDR2 is SQIVND (reference sequence). Unmatched junction bases numbered 3, after V lost 4 bases and J lost 3 bases. This CDR3 region has 15 residues. CDR3 in amino acids: CASSTHRGGANVLTF. The CDR3 DNA is TGTGCCAGTAGTACCCACAGGGGTGGGGCCAACGTCCTGACTTTC.

The chain carries TRBV5-1 and TRBJ2-3; D possibly corresponds to TRBD2 (5 bases). The ends were cut back, 0 bases at V and 4 bases at J, with 15 bases in the middle. In germline, CDR1 is SGHRS, CDR2 YFSETQ. The CDR3 has 16 residues. This CDR3 is CASSLDARKEADTQYF. CDR3 sequence (DNA): TGCGCCAGCAGCTTGGATGCGCGTAAGGAGGCAGATACGCAGTATTTT.